This entry describes one TCR beta chain. What antigen it recognizes has not been identified. It has no much larger one-base neighbor in the sample; base qualities were not kept. The sample comes from a study of low-dose radiotherapy and immunotherapy resistance in tumors (dated by TCRdb to between 2022 and 2023). About the full investigation: In Cohort 1, each fraction delivered 0.5 Gy every 2 weeks, and the prescribed total PTV dose was 6.5 Gy. For Cohort 2, the dose was 1 Gy per fraction given every two weeks, adding up to 13 Gy in total across 26 weeks. Nivolumab was administered intravenously as a 240 mg flat dose every two weeks, and ipilimumab was administered intravenously at 1 mg/kg every six weeks. Intravenous cyclophosphamide at 200 mg/m2 was administered every two weeks, one day ahead of each radiation and immunotherapy administration. Starting on cycle 1 day 1, patients took 300 mg of aspirin by mouth once daily for four cycles. No randomization into treatment groups was done for the people taking part in the trial. Eight patients were included in the translational analysis: three from the first dose cohort and the first five from the second dose cohort.

The reads were generated on an Illumina HiSeq 2500. To make first-strand cDNA, Superscript III was used along with a set of TRAV- and TRBV-specific primers so that both the TCRalpha and TCRbeta chains were covered. TCRs were amplified with Phusion for 15 to 20 PCR cycles using a constant-region primer together with the adapter attached to the V primers. Amplification of the isolated mRNA was done with the MessageAmp II aRNA Amplification Kit, which involved a roughly 16-hour in vitro transcription at 37 degrees C. mRNA for TCR sequencing was isolated with the Dynabeads mRNA DIRECT Purification Kit. Indexed Illumina adapters were added in a second Phusion PCR of roughly 25 cycles, after which AMPure XP beads were used to purify the products. From the authors' description of their analysis: Custom Perl scripts pooled TCR sequences encoding the same protein, removed out-of-frame sequences and computed each clonotype's abundance. Any TCR sequence supported by only a single read was excluded from analysis. Repertoire metrics included Shannon entropy, Gini index, clonality, richness, and frequency of TCRs shared between repertoires. Using fastp at Q25 and MiXCR, TCRdb reprocessed the public reads and kept productive beta chains. Rows with one shared CDR3 protein collapse into an entry with the most common genes and DNA. The authors' filters were not applied to this entry. This sample holds approximately 70,000 distinct CDR3 sequences; around 32% were observed only once. The ten largest account for 11% of the sample.

CDR1 and CDR2, looked up from the germline V gene, are SGHRS and YFSETQ. The trim is 0 bases for V and 3 bases for J, with a gap of 9 bases between the germline ends. Taken from cysteine to phenylalanine, the CDR3 has 14 residues. This entry keeps only the CDR3 DNA: 42 bases, framed from base 1. The time point label, read with the paper, signifies: before trial treatment. The donors came from RACIN, which was a single-arm phase I dose-escalation trial that paired nivolumab and ipilimumab with aspirin, low-dose cyclophosphamide and low-dose radiotherapy. Patients with advanced, TIL-negative solid tumors were considered eligible.

This chain joins TRBV5-1 to TRBJ1-1; the D gene remains uncertain. This TCR came from a female donor with ovarian cancer. Specimen: PBMCs, collected before treatment. CDR3 reads: CASSLDHGDTEAFF. The DNA is as follows: TGCGCCAGCAGCTTGGATCACGGGGACACTGAAGCTTTCTTT. With all but the CDR3 taken from the reference TRBV5-1 and TRBJ1-1 genes, the full variable domain is: KAGVTQTPRYLIKTRGQQVTLSCSPISGHRSVSWYQQTPGQGLQFLFEYFSETQRNKGNFPGRFSGRQFSNSRSEMNVSTLELGDSALYLCASSLDHGDTEAFFGQGTRLTVV.